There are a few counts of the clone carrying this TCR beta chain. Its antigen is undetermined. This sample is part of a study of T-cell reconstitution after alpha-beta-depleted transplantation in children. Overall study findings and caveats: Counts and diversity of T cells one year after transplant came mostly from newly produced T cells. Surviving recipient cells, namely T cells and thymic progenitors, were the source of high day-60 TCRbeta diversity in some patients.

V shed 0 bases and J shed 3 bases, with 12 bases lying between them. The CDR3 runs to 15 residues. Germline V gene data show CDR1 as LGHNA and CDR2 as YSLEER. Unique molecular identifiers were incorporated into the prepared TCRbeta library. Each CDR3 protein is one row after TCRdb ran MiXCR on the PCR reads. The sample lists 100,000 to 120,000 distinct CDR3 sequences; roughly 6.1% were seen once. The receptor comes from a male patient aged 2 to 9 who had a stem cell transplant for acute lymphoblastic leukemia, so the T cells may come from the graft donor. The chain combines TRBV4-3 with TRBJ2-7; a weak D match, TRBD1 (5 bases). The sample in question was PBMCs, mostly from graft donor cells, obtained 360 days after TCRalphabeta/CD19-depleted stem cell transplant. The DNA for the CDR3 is TGCGCCAGCAGCCAAGAGAACTACAGGTACTACGAGCAGTACTTC. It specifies CASSQENYRYYEQYF.